A selection of T cell receptor beta chains follows, all from one sample in a study of T cells after yellow fever vaccination. TCRdb reprocessed the 5' RACE reads with MiXCR, giving one entry per CDR3 protein. The table records 310,000 or so distinct CDR3 sequences, around 4% of them present only once. Sequencing was performed on PBMCs, taken on the day of the yellow fever booster vaccination. All receptors come from a young man who received the YFV17D yellow fever vaccine. Each CDR3 is given with its conserved first and last residue. A D gene is named only where the DNA matches it firmly. Part of the rows lack a size; the others show once, few, many or a class for expanded clones.

J gene	V gene	clone size	D gene	CDR3 DNA	CDR3 protein
TRBJ2-5	TRBV7-2	few	TRBD2	TGTGCCAGCGAGCGGGGGCTGGGAGAGACCCAGTACTTC	CASERGLGETQYF
TRBJ1-1	TRBV3-1	.	.	TGTGCCAGCAGCCAAAGGGGGGTCGTAGTGGATACTGAAGCTTTCTTT	CASSQRGVVVDTEAFF
TRBJ1-2	TRBV5-1	many	.	TGCGCCAGCAGCTTGGATAGGGTATACTATGGCTACACCTTC	CASSLDRVYYGYTF
TRBJ1-2	TRBV5-5	many	.	TGTGCCAGCAGCTTGTTTAGGGTCTACACCTTC	CASSLFRVYTF
TRBJ2-6	TRBV28	.	TRBD1	TGTGCCAGCAGTCTCCGGGACAGATTCTCTGGGGCCAACGTCCTGACTTTC	CASSLRDRFSGANVLTF
TRBJ1-6	TRBV7-2	few	.	TGTGCCAGCAGCAGGAGTCGTTCACCCCTCCACTTT	CASSRSRSPLHF
TRBJ2-1	TRBV29-1	many	.	TGCAGCGTTGAAGAGGGTAGCGGAGCTAACTACAATGAGCAGTTCTTC	CSVEEGSGANYNEQFF
TRBJ2-7	TRBV7-2	few	TRBD1	TGTGCCAGCAACCGGGGACAGACCTACGAGCAGTACTTC	CASNRGQTYEQYF
TRBJ2-5	TRBV7-7	.	TRBD2	TGTGCTAGCAGCTCGATAGGACTAGGAGAGACCCAGTACTTC	CASSSIGLGETQYF
TRBJ2-2	TRBV27	many	.	TGTGCCAGCAGTTTATTTTTAGTATCCACCGGGGAGCTGTTTTTT	CASSLFLVSTGELFF
TRBJ2-3	TRBV12-3/TRBV12-4	few	TRBD2	TGTGCCAGCAGGGTCTCTAGCGGGGGGCCTGATACGCAGTATTTT	CASRVSSGGPDTQYF
TRBJ2-1	TRBV9	.	.	TGTGCCAGCAGCGTAGAGGGCTCAGTGAATGAGCAGTTCTTC	CASSVEGSVNEQFF
TRBJ2-1	TRBV4-1	many	.	TGCGCCAGCAGCCAAGTCAGAACAGGGAGAATTCGAAATGAGCAGTTCTTC	CASSQVRTGRIRNEQFF
TRBJ2-7	TRBV7-9	many	TRBD2	TGTGCCAGCAGCTCGACCGGGACTAGCCTTACCTACGAGCAGTACTTC	CASSSTGTSLTYEQYF
TRBJ2-2	TRBV11-2	many	.	TGTGCCAGCAGCTTACCACTAGCGAACACCGGGGAGCTGTTTTTT	CASSLPLANTGELFF
TRBJ2-2	TRBV27	.	.	TGTGCCAGCAGACAGGACTATAACACCGGGGAGCTGTTTTTT	CASRQDYNTGELFF
TRBJ2-1	TRBV12-3/TRBV12-4	many	TRBD2	TGTGCCAGCAGTTTCCCTAACGGGAGGGGACGTAACAATGAGCAGTTCTTC	CASSFPNGRGRNNEQFF
TRBJ1-5	TRBV11-1	few	.	TGTGCCAGCAGCTTGGAGGACAATCAGCCCCAGCATTTT	CASSLEDNQPQHF
TRBJ1-1	TRBV12-3/TRBV12-4	.	.	TGTGCCAGCAGTCTGCGGGACGGCACTGAAGCTTTCTTT	CASSLRDGTEAFF
TRBJ1-1	TRBV28	many	TRBD1	TGTGCCAGCAGCCCTCCCGCGGCTGGGGACAGGGAAGCTTTCTTT	CASSPPAAGDREAFF
TRBJ2-7	TRBV7-2	few	TRBD1	TGTGCCAGCAGCTTAGTTGCTGGGACAGGAGCCTACGAGCAGTACTTC	CASSLVAGTGAYEQYF
TRBJ2-3	TRBV3-1	.	.	TGTGCCAGCAGCCAAGAAGGGGGAGATACGCAGTATTTT	CASSQEGGDTQYF
TRBJ1-4	TRBV3-1	many	.	TGTGCCAGCAGCCCCCGGGATGAAAAACTGTTTTTT	CASSPRDEKLFF
TRBJ2-1	TRBV7-3	many	.	TGTGCCAGCAGCTTAATCCTGACAGGAGATTACAATGAGCAGTTCTTC	CASSLILTGDYNEQFF
TRBJ2-5	TRBV20-1	many	TRBD2	TGCAGTGCTAGAGTAGCGGGGGGTTATGAGACCCAGTACTTC	CSARVAGGYETQYF
TRBJ1-4	TRBV6-5	.	.	TGTGCCAGCAGTATTGGGACTTTTAATGAAAAACTGTTTTTT	CASSIGTFNEKLFF
TRBJ2-3	TRBV3-1	few	.	TGTGCCAGCAGGACAACCCCAGATACGCAGTATTTT	CASRTTPDTQYF
TRBJ1-4	TRBV5-1	many	.	TGCGCCAGCAGCTTGGGACCGATAACTAATGAAAAACTGTTTTTT	CASSLGPITNEKLFF
TRBJ1-6	TRBV6-5	.	.	TGTGCCAGCCAGGACATCTATAATTCACCCCTCCACTTT	CASQDIYNSPLHF
TRBJ1-2	TRBV7-8	many	.	TGTGCCAGCAGCTTAGGTCCTAGGGGCTATGGCTACACCTTC	CASSLGPRGYGYTF
TRBJ2-1	TRBV12-3/TRBV12-4	.	.	TGTGCCAGCAGTTTAATTTTAGGTAGCGATGAGCAGTTCTTC	CASSLILGSDEQFF
TRBJ1-2	TRBV6-6	.	.	TGTGCCAGCAGTAACAGGGAGGGTAACTATGGCTACACCTTC	CASSNREGNYGYTF
TRBJ1-5	TRBV12-3/TRBV12-4	many	TRBD1	TGTGCCAGCAGTTCCGGGACAGGGTATCAGCCCCAGCATTTT	CASSSGTGYQPQHF
TRBJ2-2	TRBV11-2	many	.	TGTGCCAGCAGCTTCCATATAGGTGATACCGGGGAGCTGTTTTTT	CASSFHIGDTGELFF
TRBJ2-7	TRBV4-3	.	.	TGCGCCAGCAGCGGATTTTGGCCCCCAGAAGGGGACTACGAGCAGTACTTC	CASSGFWPPEGDYEQYF
TRBJ1-4	TRBV18	few	.	TGTGCCAGCTCACAGGGCAATCGGAAACTGTTTTTT	CASSQGNRKLFF
TRBJ1-4	TRBV6-1	few	TRBD1	TGTGCCAGCAGTGAATGGATGCAGGGGGCTATAGTAACTAATGAAAAACTGTTTTTT	CASSEWMQGAIVTNEKLFF
TRBJ1-1	TRBV7-2	many	.	TGTGCCAGCAGCTTAGCCAGGGGATCCACTGAAGCTTTCTTT	CASSLARGSTEAFF
TRBJ1-1	TRBV27	.	.	TGTGCCAGCAGCTTAGGAGAGTTGGACACTGAAGCTTTCTTT	CASSLGELDTEAFF
TRBJ2-4	TRBV7-8	.	.	TGTGCCAGCAGCTTTTTGGGGGTGAGGCAGTACTTC	CASSFLGVRQYF
TRBJ2-1	TRBV2	few	.	TGTGCCAGCAGTGGGCAAGGCGGGGCCAATGAGCAGTTCTTC	CASSGQGGANEQFF
TRBJ1-2	TRBV5-1	few	.	TGCGCCAGCAGCTTGGGGGGGCGAGGAGGTGGCTACACCTTC	CASSLGGRGGGYTF
TRBJ2-3	TRBV11-2	many	.	TGTGCCAGCAGCTTAGAGGGCTATACGCAGTATTTT	CASSLEGYTQYF
TRBJ1-5	TRBV29-1	many	.	TGCAGCGTGAAAGTAACGAACGGGCCCCAGCATTTT	CSVKVTNGPQHF
TRBJ1-1	TRBV7-8	many	TRBD1	TGTGCCAGCAGCTTGAGACAGGGCATGAACACTGAAGCTTTCTTT	CASSLRQGMNTEAFF
TRBJ1-6	TRBV5-3	.	.	TGTGCCAGAAGCTTGAAGGGGCCAACCGCCAGGAGCTCCTATAATTCACCCCTCCACTTT	CARSLKGPTARSSYNSPLHF
TRBJ2-3	TRBV5-8	many	TRBD2	TGTGCCAGCAGCCTACTAGCGGGGGGGGATACGCAGTATTTT	CASSLLAGGDTQYF
TRBJ1-4	TRBV5-1	few	TRBD1	TGCGCCAGCAGCTTCGGGACAGGGCGGGAAAAACTGTTTTTT	CASSFGTGREKLFF
TRBJ1-1	TRBV6-2/TRBV6-3	many	.	TGTGCCAGCAGTTATGGGTGGAACACTGAAGCTTTCTTT	CASSYGWNTEAFF
TRBJ2-5	TRBV10-3	many	TRBD2	TGTGCCACCACCCGGGGGGACCCGTGGACCCAGTACTTC	CATTRGDPWTQYF
TRBJ1-3	TRBV7-2	few	TRBD1	TGTGCCAGCAGCCGGCCCCGGGACAGAGGAAACACCATATATTTT	CASSRPRDRGNTIYF